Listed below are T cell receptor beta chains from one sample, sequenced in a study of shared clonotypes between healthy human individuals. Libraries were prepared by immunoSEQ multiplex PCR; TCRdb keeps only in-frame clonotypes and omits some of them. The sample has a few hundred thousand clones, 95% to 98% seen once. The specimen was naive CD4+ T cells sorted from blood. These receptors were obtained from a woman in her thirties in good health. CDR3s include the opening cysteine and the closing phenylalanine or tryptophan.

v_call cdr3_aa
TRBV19 CASSSGGSSLPYEQYF
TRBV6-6 CASSYSAGTKNTEAFF
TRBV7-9 CASSSREETQYF
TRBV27 CASSLAWGSYNEQFF
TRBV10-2 CASRWGKWNEQYF
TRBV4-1 CASSRTGYVREGYEQYF
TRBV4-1 CASSYAGTGGGDEQFF
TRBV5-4 CASSFTRKGTGELFF
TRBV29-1 CSVGSGRYYEQYF
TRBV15 CATSRGPGLAVDEQFF